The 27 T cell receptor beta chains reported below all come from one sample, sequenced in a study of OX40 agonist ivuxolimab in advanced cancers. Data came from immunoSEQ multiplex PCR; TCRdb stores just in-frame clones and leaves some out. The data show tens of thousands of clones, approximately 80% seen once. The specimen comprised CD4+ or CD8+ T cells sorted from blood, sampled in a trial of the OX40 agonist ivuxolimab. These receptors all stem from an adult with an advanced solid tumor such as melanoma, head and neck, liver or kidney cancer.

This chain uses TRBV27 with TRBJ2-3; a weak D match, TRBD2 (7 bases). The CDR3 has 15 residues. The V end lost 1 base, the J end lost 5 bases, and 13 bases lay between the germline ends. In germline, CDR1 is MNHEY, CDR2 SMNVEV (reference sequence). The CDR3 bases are TGTGCCAGCAGTTTATTCGGGGGGCAGCAAGATACGCAGTATTTT. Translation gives CASSLFGGQQDTQYF.

In nucleotides, the CDR3 is TGTGCCAGCAGTGAGGAGGGAGGGGATACGCAGTATTTT. The encoded protein is CASSEEGGDTQYF. This chain joins TRBV6-4 and TRBJ2-3; 7 positions agree with TRBD2. The CDR3 length is 13 residues. V gave up 3 bases and J gave up 6 bases; unmatched junction bases: 3. Germline values: CDR1 MRHNA, CDR2 SNTAGT.

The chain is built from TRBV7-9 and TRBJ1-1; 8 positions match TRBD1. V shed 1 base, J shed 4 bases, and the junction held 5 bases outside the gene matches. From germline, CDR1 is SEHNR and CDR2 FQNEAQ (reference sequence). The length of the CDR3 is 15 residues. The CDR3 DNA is TGTGCCAGCAGCTTAGGCCACACAGGGGGCACTGAAGCTTTCTTT. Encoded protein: CASSLGHTGGTEAFF.

CDR3 sequence (DNA): TGTGCCAGCACCCTGTCCGTTACCGACGAGCAGTACTTC. Protein product: CASTLSVTDEQYF. The chain couples TRBV6-1 to TRBJ2-7, with D unresolved. The germline V gene encodes CDR1 MNHNS and CDR2 SASEGT. The CDR3 has 13 residues. The ends were cut back, 7 bases at V and 5 bases at J, with 15 bases in the middle.

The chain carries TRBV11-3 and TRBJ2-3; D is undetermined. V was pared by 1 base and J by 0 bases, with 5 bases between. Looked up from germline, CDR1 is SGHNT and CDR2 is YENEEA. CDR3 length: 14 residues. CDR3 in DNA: TGTGCCAGCAGCTTAGGTTTTAGCACAGATACGCAGTATTTT. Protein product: CASSLGFSTDTQYF. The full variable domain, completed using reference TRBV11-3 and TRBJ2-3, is EAGVVQSPRYKIIEKKQPVAFWCNPISGHNTLYWYLQNLGQGPELLIRYENEEAVDDSQLPKDRFSAERLKGVDSTLKIQPAELGDSAVYLCASSLGFSTDTQYFGPGTRLTVL.

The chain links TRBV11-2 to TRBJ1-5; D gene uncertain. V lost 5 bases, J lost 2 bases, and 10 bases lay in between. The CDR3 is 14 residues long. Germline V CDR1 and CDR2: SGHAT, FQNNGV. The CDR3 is CASSPERGNQPQHF. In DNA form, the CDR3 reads TGTGCCAGCAGCCCCGAGAGGGGCAATCAGCCCCAGCATTTT.

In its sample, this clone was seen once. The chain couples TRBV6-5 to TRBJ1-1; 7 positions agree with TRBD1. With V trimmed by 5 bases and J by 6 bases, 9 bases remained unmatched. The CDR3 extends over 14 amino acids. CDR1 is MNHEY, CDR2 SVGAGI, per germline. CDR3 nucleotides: TGTGCCAGCAGTATCGACAGGGTGGGCTCTGAAGCTTTCTTT. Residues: CASSIDRVGSEAFF.

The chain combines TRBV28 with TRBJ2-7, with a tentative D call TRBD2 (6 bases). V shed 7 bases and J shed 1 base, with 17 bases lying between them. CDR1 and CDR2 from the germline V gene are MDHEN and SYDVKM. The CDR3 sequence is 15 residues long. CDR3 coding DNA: TGTGCCAGCATGCGGGGCAGGGTTGTATCCTACGAGCAGTACTTC. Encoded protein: CASMRGRVVSYEQYF.

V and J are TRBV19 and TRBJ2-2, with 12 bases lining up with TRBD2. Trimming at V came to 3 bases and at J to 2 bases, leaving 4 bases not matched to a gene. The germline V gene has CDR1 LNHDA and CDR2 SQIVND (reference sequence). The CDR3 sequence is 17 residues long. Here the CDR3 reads CASSITSGGINTGELFF. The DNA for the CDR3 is TGTGCCAGTAGTATCACTAGCGGGGGGATCAACACCGGGGAGCTGTTTTTT.

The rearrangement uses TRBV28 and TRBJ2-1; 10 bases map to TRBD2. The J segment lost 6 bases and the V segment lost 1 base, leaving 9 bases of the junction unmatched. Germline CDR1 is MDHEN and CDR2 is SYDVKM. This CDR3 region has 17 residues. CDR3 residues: CASSLSPLAGVPNEQFF. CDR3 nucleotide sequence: TGTGCCAGCAGTTTATCCCCCCTAGCGGGAGTACCCAATGAGCAGTTCTTC. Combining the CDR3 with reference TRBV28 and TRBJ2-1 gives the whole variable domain DVKVTQSSRYLVKRTGEKVFLECVQDMDHENMFWYRQDPGLGLRLIYFSYDVKMKEKGDIPEGYSVSREKKERFSLILESASTNQTSMYLCASSLSPLAGVPNEQFFGPGTRLTVL.

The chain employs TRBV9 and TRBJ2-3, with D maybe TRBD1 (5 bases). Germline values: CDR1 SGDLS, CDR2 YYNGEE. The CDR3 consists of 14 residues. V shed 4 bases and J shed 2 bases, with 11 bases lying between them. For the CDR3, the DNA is TGTGCCAGCAGCTCATACAGGTACACAGATACGCAGTATTTT. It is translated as CASSSYRYTDTQYF.

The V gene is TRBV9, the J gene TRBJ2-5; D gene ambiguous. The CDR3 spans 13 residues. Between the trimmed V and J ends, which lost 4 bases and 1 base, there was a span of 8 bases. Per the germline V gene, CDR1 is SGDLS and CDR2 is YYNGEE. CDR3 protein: CASSPRIQETQYF. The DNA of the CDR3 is TGTGCCAGCAGCCCACGGATCCAAGAGACCCAGTACTTC.

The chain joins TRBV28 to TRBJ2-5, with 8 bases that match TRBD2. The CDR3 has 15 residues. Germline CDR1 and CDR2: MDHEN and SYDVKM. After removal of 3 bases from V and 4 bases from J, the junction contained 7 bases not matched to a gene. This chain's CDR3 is CASSFRREGRETQYF. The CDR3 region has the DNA TGTGCCAGCAGTTTTCGACGGGAGGGCCGAGAGACCCAGTACTTC.

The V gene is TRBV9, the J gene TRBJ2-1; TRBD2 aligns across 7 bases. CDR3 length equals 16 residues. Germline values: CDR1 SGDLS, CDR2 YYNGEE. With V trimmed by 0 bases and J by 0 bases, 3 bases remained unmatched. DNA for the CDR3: TGTGCCAGCAGCGTAGAGGGAGGGATCTCCTACAATGAGCAGTTCTTC. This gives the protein CASSVEGGISYNEQFF.

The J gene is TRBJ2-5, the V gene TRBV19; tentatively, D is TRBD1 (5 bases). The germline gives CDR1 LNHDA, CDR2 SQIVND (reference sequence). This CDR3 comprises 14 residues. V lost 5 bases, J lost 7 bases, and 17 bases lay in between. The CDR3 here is CASSSRTRPGTQYF. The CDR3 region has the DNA TGTGCCAGTAGTTCCCGGACACGGCCGGGGACCCAGTACTTC.

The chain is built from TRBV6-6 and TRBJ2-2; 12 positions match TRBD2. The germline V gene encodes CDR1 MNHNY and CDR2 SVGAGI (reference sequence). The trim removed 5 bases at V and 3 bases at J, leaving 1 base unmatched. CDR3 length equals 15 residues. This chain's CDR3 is CASSRLAGDTGELFF. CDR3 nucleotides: TGTGCCAGCAGTAGACTAGCGGGGGACACCGGGGAGCTGTTTTTT.

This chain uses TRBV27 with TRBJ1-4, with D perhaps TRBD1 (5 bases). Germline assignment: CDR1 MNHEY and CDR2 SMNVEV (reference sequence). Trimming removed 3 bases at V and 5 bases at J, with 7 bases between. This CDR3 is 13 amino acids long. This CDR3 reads CASSFGGNEKLFF. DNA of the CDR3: TGTGCCAGCAGTTTTGGGGGGAATGAAAAACTGTTTTTT.

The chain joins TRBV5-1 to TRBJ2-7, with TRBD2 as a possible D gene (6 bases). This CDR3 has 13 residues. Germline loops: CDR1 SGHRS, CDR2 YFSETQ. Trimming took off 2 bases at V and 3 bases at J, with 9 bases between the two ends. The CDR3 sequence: CASSFSRDYEQYF. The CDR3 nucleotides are TGCGCCAGCAGCTTCTCGCGGGACTACGAGCAGTACTTC. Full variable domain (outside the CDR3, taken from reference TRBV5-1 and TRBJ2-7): KAGVTQTPRYLIKTRGQQVTLSCSPISGHRSVSWYQQTPGQGLQFLFEYFSETQRNKGNFPGRFSGRQFSNSRSEMNVSTLELGDSALYLCASSFSRDYEQYFGPGTRLTVT.

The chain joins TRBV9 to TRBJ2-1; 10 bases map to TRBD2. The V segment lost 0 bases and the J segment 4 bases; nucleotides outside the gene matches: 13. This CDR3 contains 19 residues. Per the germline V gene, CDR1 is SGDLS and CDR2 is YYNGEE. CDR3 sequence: CASSVEKPSGSIRYNEQFF. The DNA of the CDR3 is TGTGCCAGCAGCGTAGAAAAACCTAGCGGGAGCATCAGGTACAATGAGCAGTTCTTC.

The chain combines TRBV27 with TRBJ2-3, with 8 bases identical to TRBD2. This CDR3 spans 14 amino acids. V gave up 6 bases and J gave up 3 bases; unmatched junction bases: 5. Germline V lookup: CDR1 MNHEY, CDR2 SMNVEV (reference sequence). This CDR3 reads CASRSGGRTDTQYF. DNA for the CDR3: TGTGCCAGCAGATCGGGGGGGCGTACAGATACGCAGTATTTT.

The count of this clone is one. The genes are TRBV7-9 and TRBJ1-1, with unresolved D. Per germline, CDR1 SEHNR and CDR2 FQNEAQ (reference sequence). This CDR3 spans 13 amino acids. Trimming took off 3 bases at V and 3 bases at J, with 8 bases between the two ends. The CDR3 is CASSFAGDTEAFF. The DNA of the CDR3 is TGTGCCAGCAGCTTCGCGGGCGACACTGAAGCTTTCTTT.

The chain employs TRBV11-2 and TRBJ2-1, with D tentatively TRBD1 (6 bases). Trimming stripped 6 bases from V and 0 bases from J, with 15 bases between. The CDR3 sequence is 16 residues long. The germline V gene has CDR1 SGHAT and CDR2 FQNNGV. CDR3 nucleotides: TGTGCCAGCAGGAGTGGGGGCTCGAGCTCCTACAATGAGCAGTTCTTC. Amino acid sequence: CASRSGGSSSYNEQFF.

The CDR3 nucleotides read TGTGCCAGCAGCTTAGGTTTAGACTCCTACAATGAGCAGTTCTTC. Translation gives CASSLGLDSYNEQFF. The rearrangement links TRBV7-3 to TRBJ2-1; D not resolved. CDR3 length equals 15 residues. Trimming removed 2 bases from V and 0 bases from J, with 8 bases in between. Germline values: CDR1 SGHTA, CDR2 FQGTGA.

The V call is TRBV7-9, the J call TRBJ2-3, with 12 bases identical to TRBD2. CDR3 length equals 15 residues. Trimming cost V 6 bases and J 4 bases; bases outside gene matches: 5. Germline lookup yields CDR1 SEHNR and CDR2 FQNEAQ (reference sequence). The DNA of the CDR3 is TGTGCCAGCAGTTCGCCTAGCGGGGGGGCAGATACGCAGTATTTT. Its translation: CASSSPSGGADTQYF.

CDR3 in amino acids: CASRFSGETQYF. In DNA form, the CDR3 reads TGTGCCAGCAGGTTTTCAGGGGAGACCCAGTACTTC. The rearrangement joins TRBV5-6 to TRBJ2-5, with D perhaps matching TRBD1 (5 bases). The germline V gene has CDR1 SGHDT and CDR2 YYEEEE. The V end was cut by 5 bases, the J end by 5 bases, with 10 bases between. This CDR3 is built from 12 residues.

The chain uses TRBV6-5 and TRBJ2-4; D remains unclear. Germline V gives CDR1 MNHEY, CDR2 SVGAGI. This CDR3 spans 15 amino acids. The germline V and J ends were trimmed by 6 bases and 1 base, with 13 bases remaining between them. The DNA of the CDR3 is TGTGCCAGCAGGCCTAAAATAGGGGCCAAAAACATTCAGTACTTC. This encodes CASRPKIGAKNIQYF.

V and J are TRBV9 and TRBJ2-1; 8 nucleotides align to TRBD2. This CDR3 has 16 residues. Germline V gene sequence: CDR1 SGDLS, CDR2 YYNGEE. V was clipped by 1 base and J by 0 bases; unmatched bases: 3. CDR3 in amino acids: CASSVRLAGSYNEQFF. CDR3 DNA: TGTGCCAGCAGCGTACGGCTAGCGGGCTCCTACAATGAGCAGTTCTTC.